These T cell receptor beta chains were read from a single sample in a study of glioma-infiltrating T cells. MiXCR was run by TCRdb on the multiplex PCR reads, yielding one entry per CDR3 protein. The table lists approximately 90,000 distinct CDR3 sequences, about a quarter of them singletons, with roughly 6.7% in the top ten. Sequencing was performed on glioma tissue, nonneoplastic brain tissue, or PBMCs (not recorded which). Receptors were obtained from a human donor with low-grade glioma or glioblastoma, undergoing nonglioma brain surgery, or in good health (not recorded which). CDR3s include the opening cysteine and the closing phenylalanine or tryptophan. The order of the fields is J gene, clone size, D gene, V gene, CDR3 protein, CDR3 DNA. A D gene is named only where the DNA matches it firmly. For some rows the clone size is stated as once, few or many, or as a class when expanded; others skip it.

J: TRBJ2-3; size: many; D: NA; V: TRBV6-1; CDR3: CASSSGLAQNTQYF; DNA: TGTGCCAGCAGTTCAGGGCTAGCACAGAATACGCAGTATTTT
J: TRBJ1-6; size: few; D: TRBD1; V: TRBV12-3/TRBV12-4; CDR3: CATKMGDRRWADNSPLHF; DNA: TGTGCCACAAAAATGGGGGACAGGCGCTGGGCAGATAATTCACCCCTCCACTTT
J: TRBJ2-1; size: NA; D: TRBD2; V: TRBV10-3; CDR3: CAISESGGTRSYNEQFF; DNA: TGTGCCATCAGTGAGTCGGGCGGGACTAGATCCTACAATGAGCAGTTCTTC
J: TRBJ2-3; size: many; D: NA; V: TRBV6-1; CDR3: CASRLGAGRGDTQYF; DNA: TGTGCCAGCAGACTTGGGGCGGGCCGAGGGGATACGCAGTATTTT
J: TRBJ2-1; size: NA; D: NA; V: TRBV29-1; CDR3: CSVENVADNGQFF; DNA: TGCAGCGTTGAAAATGTCGCGGACAATGGGCAGTTCTTC
J: TRBJ2-7; size: many; D: NA; V: TRBV6-5; CDR3: CASSYSWRPGTYYEQYF; DNA: TGTGCCAGCAGTTACTCGTGGCGGCCAGGGACTTACTACGAGCAGTACTTC
J: TRBJ1-6; size: many; D: NA; V: TRBV6-1; CDR3: CASRTENSPLHF; DNA: TGTGCCAGCAGGACAGAGAATTCACCCCTCCACTTT
J: TRBJ1-5; size: many; D: NA; V: TRBV2; CDR3: CASSHTWNQPQHF; DNA: TGTGCCAGCAGTCACACCTGGAATCAGCCCCAGCATTTT
J: TRBJ2-3; size: many; D: NA; V: TRBV18; CDR3: CASLRTDTQYF; DNA: TGTGCCAGCTTAAGGACAGATACGCAGTATTTT
J: TRBJ2-7; size: many; D: NA; V: TRBV20-1; CDR3: CSAEATSYEQYF; DNA: TGCAGTGCAGAGGCGACCTCCTACGAGCAGTACTTC
J: TRBJ1-4; size: NA; D: NA; V: TRBV20-1; CDR3: CSAGAAPPTNEELFF; DNA: TGCAGTGCTGGGGCGGCCCCTCCAACTAATGAAGAACTGTTTTTT
J: TRBJ1-6; size: many; D: NA; V: TRBV2; CDR3: CASKRRNSPLHF; DNA: TGTGCCAGCAAGAGGCGGAATTCACCCCTCCACTTT
J: TRBJ1-2; size: many; D: NA; V: TRBV10-1; CDR3: CASSESPRVDYGYTF; DNA: TGCGCCAGCAGTGAGTCTCCCAGGGTGGACTATGGCTACACCTTC
J: TRBJ1-1; size: few; D: TRBD1; V: TRBV5-6; CDR3: CASSSGQGAGRTEAFF; DNA: TGTGCCAGCAGCTCGGGACAGGGGGCGGGGAGGACTGAAGCTTTCTTT
J: TRBJ2-1; size: NA; D: NA; V: TRBV5-6; CDR3: CASSQNRVPYNEQFF; DNA: TGTGCCAGCAGCCAAAACAGGGTTCCCTACAATGAGCAGTTCTTC
J: TRBJ2-1; size: NA; D: TRBD2; V: TRBV12-3/TRBV12-4; CDR3: CASGVASGRWYNEQFF; DNA: TGTGCCAGCGGCGTGGCTAGCGGGAGGTGGTACAATGAGCAGTTCTTC
J: TRBJ1-2; size: NA; D: NA; V: TRBV7-9; CDR3: CASSSPGDYGYTF; DNA: TGTGCCAGCAGCTCCCCAGGGGATTATGGCTACACCTTC
J: TRBJ1-2; size: many; D: NA; V: TRBV20-1; CDR3: CSASVTGNYGYTF; DNA: TGCAGTGCTTCGGTTACAGGGAACTATGGCTACACCTTC
J: TRBJ2-1; size: few; D: NA; V: TRBV19; CDR3: CASSIDRGTRSGEQFF; DNA: TGTGCCAGTAGTATAGATCGGGGGACACGCTCCGGTGAGCAGTTCTTC
J: TRBJ2-5; size: NA; D: NA; V: TRBV3-1; CDR3: CASSQPETQYF; DNA: TGTGCCAGCAGCCAACCGGAGACCCAGTACTTT
J: TRBJ1-5; size: NA; D: NA; V: TRBV12-3/TRBV12-4; CDR3: CASSTDGEGQPQHF; DNA: TGTGCCAGCAGTACGGACGGGGAGGGGCAGCCCCAGCATTTT
J: TRBJ2-3; size: NA; D: NA; V: TRBV29-1; CDR3: CSVLPVGQSTDTQYF; DNA: TGCAGCGTTCTTCCGGTCGGACAGAGCACAGATACGCAGTATTTT
J: TRBJ2-3; size: many; D: TRBD1; V: TRBV6-5; CDR3: CASSYIRGQGADTQYF; DNA: TGTGCCAGCAGTTACATTCGGGGTCAGGGGGCAGATACGCAGTATTTT
J: TRBJ2-3; size: many; D: TRBD2; V: TRBV7-2; CDR3: CASGTSGFYTDTQYF; DNA: TGTGCCAGCGGGACTAGCGGATTTTACACAGATACGCAGTATTTT
J: TRBJ2-6; size: few; D: NA; V: TRBV7-2; CDR3: CASSAPGQYSGANVLTF; DNA: TGTGCCAGCAGCGCTCCAGGACAGTACTCTGGGGCCAACGTCCTGACTTTC
J: TRBJ2-7; size: many; D: TRBD2; V: TRBV20-1; CDR3: CSARVGIAGGLSYEQYF; DNA: TGCAGTGCTAGAGTTGGAATAGCGGGAGGCCTATCCTACGAGCAGTACTTC
J: TRBJ1-1; size: many; D: TRBD1; V: TRBV29-1; CDR3: CSLRTGGNTEAFF; DNA: TGCAGCCTACGGACAGGGGGGAACACTGAAGCTTTCTTT
J: TRBJ1-6; size: NA; D: NA; V: TRBV11-2; CDR3: CASSRRANNSPLHF; DNA: TGTGCCAGCAGCCGCCGAGCCAATAATTCACCCCTCCACTTT
J: TRBJ2-7; size: many; D: TRBD1; V: TRBV6-1; CDR3: CASSITGGSYEQYF; DNA: TGTGCCAGCAGCATAACAGGGGGCTCCTACGAGCAGTACTTC
J: TRBJ2-3; size: medium-sized; D: NA; V: TRBV6-1; CDR3: CASSWTVRGTQYF; DNA: TGTGCCAGCAGTTGGACAGTGCGGGGTACGCAGTATTTT
J: TRBJ1-1; size: NA; D: NA; V: TRBV20-1; CDR3: CSASRTWGAFF; DNA: TGCAGTGCTAGTCGGACTTGGGGGGCTTTCTTT
J: TRBJ1-5; size: many; D: TRBD1; V: TRBV6-1; CDR3: CASSPRGTQGNQPQHF; DNA: TGTGCCAGCAGTCCCAGGGGGACTCAGGGTAATCAGCCCCAGCATTTT
J: TRBJ2-7; size: NA; D: NA; V: TRBV12-3/TRBV12-4; CDR3: CASCGGRLSSYEQYF; DNA: TGTGCCAGTTGTGGCGGCAGGTTGAGCTCCTACGAGCAGTACTTC
J: TRBJ2-7; size: NA; D: TRBD2; V: TRBV18; CDR3: CASSPKGTSGTPNPYEQYF; DNA: TGTGCCAGCTCACCCAAAGGGACTAGCGGGACGCCGAACCCTTACGAGCAGTACTTC
J: TRBJ2-7; size: few; D: NA; V: TRBV5-6; CDR3: CASSRGPTSSYEQYF; DNA: TGTGCCAGCAGCCGGGGACCGACAAGCTCCTACGAGCAGTACTTC
J: TRBJ2-3; size: many; D: TRBD2; V: TRBV6-1; CDR3: CASTLAGGDTQYF; DNA: TGTGCCAGCACACTAGCGGGAGGGGATACGCAGTATTTT
J: TRBJ2-5; size: many; D: NA; V: TRBV27; CDR3: CASSSLLGKPETQYF; DNA: TGTGCCAGCAGCTCCCTCCTAGGGAAACCAGAGACCCAGTACTTC
J: TRBJ2-7; size: many; D: TRBD1; V: TRBV6-1; CDR3: CASRTGVREQYF; DNA: TGTGCCAGCAGGACAGGGGTCCGCGAGCAGTACTTC
J: TRBJ1-2; size: many; D: TRBD1; V: TRBV29-1; CDR3: CSVSDRVDNGYTF; DNA: TGCAGCGTTTCGGACAGGGTGGATAATGGCTACACCTTC
J: TRBJ1-5; size: many; D: NA; V: TRBV20-1; CDR3: CSAQKGVNQPQHF; DNA: TGCAGTGCCCAGAAAGGCGTCAATCAGCCCCAGCATTTT
J: TRBJ1-6; size: NA; D: TRBD1; V: TRBV2; CDR3: CDSRIGRDSNSIIQTLHF; DNA: TGTGACAGCAGAATCGGCCGGGACAGCAACAGTATAATTCAAACCCTCCACTTT
J: TRBJ2-4; size: many; D: TRBD1; V: TRBV6-1; CDR3: CASKGQTSNIQYF; DNA: TGTGCCAGCAAGGGACAGACATCCAACATTCAGTACTTC
J: TRBJ2-7; size: many; D: NA; V: TRBV25-1; CDR3: CASSGVMEGYEQYF; DNA: TGTGCCAGCAGTGGTGTAATGGAAGGCTACGAGCAGTACTTC
J: TRBJ1-2; size: NA; D: NA; V: TRBV3-1; CDR3: CASSQVNSRQRHGYTF; DNA: TGTGCCAGCAGCCAAGTGAATTCGAGACAGCGTCACGGCTACACCTTC
J: TRBJ1-6; size: few; D: TRBD1; V: TRBV19; CDR3: CASSTGQGASPLHF; DNA: TGTGCCAGTAGTACGGGACAGGGGGCTTCACCCCTCCACTTT
J: TRBJ1-1; size: NA; D: NA; V: TRBV5-5; CDR3: CASSMTADYTEAFF; DNA: TGTGCCAGCAGCATGACAGCTGACTACACTGAAGCTTTCTTT
J: TRBJ2-7; size: medium-sized; D: NA; V: TRBV20-1; CDR3: CSARDGATYEQYF; DNA: TGCAGTGCAAGGGACGGGGCCACCTACGAGCAGTACTTC
J: TRBJ2-1; size: few; D: NA; V: TRBV29-1; CDR3: CSVDSGEVSYNEQFF; DNA: TGCAGCGTTGATTCTGGGGAAGTATCCTACAATGAGCAGTTCTTC
J: TRBJ2-5; size: many; D: NA; V: TRBV20-1; CDR3: CSAGLAETQYF; DNA: TGCAGTGCAGGGTTAGCGGAGACCCAGTACTTC
J: TRBJ1-6; size: many; D: NA; V: TRBV20-1; CDR3: CSARGSGWGNSPLHF; DNA: TGCAGTGCTAGGGGATCAGGTTGGGGCAATTCACCCCTCCACTTT
J: TRBJ2-3; size: NA; D: TRBD2; V: TRBV7-2; CDR3: CASSGGLAGGDTDTQYF; DNA: TGTGCCAGCAGCGGCGGACTAGCGGGGGGGGACACAGATACGCAGTATTTT
J: TRBJ1-3; size: many; D: NA; V: TRBV18; CDR3: CASSGTDGGNTIYF; DNA: TGTGCCAGCTCCGGGACTGACGGCGGAAACACCATATATTTT
J: TRBJ2-1; size: NA; D: NA; V: TRBV12-3/TRBV12-4; CDR3: CASSFLAMDEQFF; DNA: TGTGCCAGCAGTTTTCTAGCGATGGATGAGCAGTTCTTC
J: TRBJ1-6; size: many; D: NA; V: TRBV7-9; CDR3: CASSLGVGSYNSPLHF; DNA: TGTGCCAGCAGCCTAGGCGTTGGCTCCTATAATTCACCCCTCCACTTT
J: TRBJ2-1; size: many; D: NA; V: TRBV20-1; CDR3: CSAKTSGSYNEQFF; DNA: TGCAGTGCTAAGACTAGTGGCTCCTACAATGAGCAGTTCTTC
J: TRBJ2-7; size: many; D: TRBD2; V: TRBV6-2/TRBV6-3; CDR3: CASSPTIAGEAEQYF; DNA: TGTGCCAGCAGCCCCACAATAGCGGGAGAGGCCGAGCAGTACTTC
J: TRBJ2-1; size: many; D: TRBD2; V: TRBV20-1; CDR3: CSARSGGSYNEQFF; DNA: TGCAGTGCTAGGTCGGGGGGCTCCTACAATGAGCAGTTCTTC
J: TRBJ2-3; size: NA; D: NA; V: TRBV5-1; CDR3: CASNPGVDTDTQYF; DNA: TGCGCTAGCAACCCGGGGGTTGACACAGATACGCAGTATTTT
J: TRBJ2-1; size: few; D: NA; V: TRBV29-1; CDR3: CSVERNNEQFF; DNA: TGCAGCGTTGAACGGAATAATGAGCAGTTCTTC
J: TRBJ1-2; size: many; D: NA; V: TRBV27; CDR3: CASSAQVDYGYTF; DNA: TGTGCCAGCAGCGCACAGGTCGACTATGGCTACACCTTC